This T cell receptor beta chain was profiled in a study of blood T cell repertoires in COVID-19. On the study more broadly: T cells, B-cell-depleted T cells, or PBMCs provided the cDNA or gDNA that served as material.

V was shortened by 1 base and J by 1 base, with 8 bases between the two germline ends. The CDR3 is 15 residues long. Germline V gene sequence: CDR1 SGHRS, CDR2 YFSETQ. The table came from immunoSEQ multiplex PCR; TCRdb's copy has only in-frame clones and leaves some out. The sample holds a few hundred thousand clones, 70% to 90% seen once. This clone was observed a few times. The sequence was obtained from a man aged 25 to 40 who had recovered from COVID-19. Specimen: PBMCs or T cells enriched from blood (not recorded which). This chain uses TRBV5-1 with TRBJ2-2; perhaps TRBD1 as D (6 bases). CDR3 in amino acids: CASSLSGQNTGELFF. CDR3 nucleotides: TGCGCCAGCAGCTTGTCGGGACAGAACACCGGGGAGCTGTTTTTT.